The T cell receptor (beta chain) described here comes from a study of blood T cell repertoires in COVID-19. Study-wide context: The cDNA or gDNA used as material had been derived from T cells, B-cell-depleted T cells, or PBMCs.

Method: immunoSEQ multiplex PCR; TCRdb's copy keeps in-frame clones and lacks some. Of about 200,000 clones listed, 75% to 85% were seen once; the top ten hold around 14%. The CDR3 has 15 residues. The V end lost 1 base, the J end lost 4 bases, and 13 bases lay between the germline ends. Per germline, CDR1 SGHTA and CDR2 FQGNSA. The chain couples TRBV7-2 to TRBJ1-1; D ambiguous. The receptor was derived from a human donor in a cohort sampled during active COVID-19. Sample: peripheral blood. CDR3: CASSLESVASTEAFF. CDR3 sequence (DNA): TGTGCCAGCAGCTTAGAATCTGTGGCATCCACTGAAGCTTTCTTT.